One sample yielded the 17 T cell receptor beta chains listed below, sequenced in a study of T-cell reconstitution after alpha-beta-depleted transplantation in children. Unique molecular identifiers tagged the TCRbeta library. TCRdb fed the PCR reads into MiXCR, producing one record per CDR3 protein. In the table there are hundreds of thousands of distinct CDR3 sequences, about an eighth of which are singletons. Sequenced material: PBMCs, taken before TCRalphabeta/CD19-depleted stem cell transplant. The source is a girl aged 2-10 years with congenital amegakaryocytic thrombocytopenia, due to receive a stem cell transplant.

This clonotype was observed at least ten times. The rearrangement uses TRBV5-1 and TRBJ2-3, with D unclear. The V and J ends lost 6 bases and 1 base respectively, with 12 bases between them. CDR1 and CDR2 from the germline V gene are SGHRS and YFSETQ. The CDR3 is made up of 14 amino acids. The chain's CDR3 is CASTPGWGTDTQYF. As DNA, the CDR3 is TGCGCCAGCACCCCGGGTTGGGGCACAGATACGCAGTATTTT.

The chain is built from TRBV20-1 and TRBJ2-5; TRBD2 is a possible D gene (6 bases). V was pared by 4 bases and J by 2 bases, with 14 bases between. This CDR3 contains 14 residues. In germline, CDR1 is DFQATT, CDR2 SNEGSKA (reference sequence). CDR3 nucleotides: TGCAGTGCTAACGGGTTAGCGGCACAAGAGACCCAGTACTTC. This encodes CSANGLAAQETQYF.

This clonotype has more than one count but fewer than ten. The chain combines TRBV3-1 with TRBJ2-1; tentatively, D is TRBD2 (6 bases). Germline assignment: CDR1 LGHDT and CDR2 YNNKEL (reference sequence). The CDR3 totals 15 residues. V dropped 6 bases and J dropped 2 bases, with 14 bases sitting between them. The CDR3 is CASRDSGATYNEQFF. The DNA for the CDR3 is TGTGCCAGCAGGGATAGCGGCGCGACCTACAATGAGCAGTTCTTC.

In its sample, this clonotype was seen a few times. CDR3 in amino acids: CASSYSRDRGPPQHF. Here the CDR3 DNA reads TGTGCCAGCAGTTACTCGCGGGACAGGGGTCCGCCCCAGCATTTT. The chain joins TRBV6-5 to TRBJ1-5; 10 bases line up with TRBD1. CDR3 length equals 15 residues. CDR1 is MNHEY and CDR2 is SVGAGI in the germline V gene. The V and J ends lost 0 bases and 9 bases, in that order; junction bases with no gene match: 5.

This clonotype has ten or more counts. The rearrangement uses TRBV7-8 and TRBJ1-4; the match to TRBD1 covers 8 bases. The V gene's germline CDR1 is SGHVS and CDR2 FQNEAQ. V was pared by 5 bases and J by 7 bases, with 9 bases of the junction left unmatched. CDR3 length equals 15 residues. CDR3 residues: CASSPTGTGGEKLFF. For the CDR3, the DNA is TGTGCCAGCAGCCCGACCGGGACAGGCGGTGAAAAACTGTTTTTT.

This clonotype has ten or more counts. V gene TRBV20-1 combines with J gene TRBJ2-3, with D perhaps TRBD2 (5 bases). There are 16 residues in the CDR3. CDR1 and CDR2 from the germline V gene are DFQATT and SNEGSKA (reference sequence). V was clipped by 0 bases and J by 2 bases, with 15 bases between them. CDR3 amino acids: CSARDGTEVLTDTQYF. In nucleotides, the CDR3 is TGCAGTGCTAGAGATGGAACGGAGGTTCTCACAGATACGCAGTATTTT.

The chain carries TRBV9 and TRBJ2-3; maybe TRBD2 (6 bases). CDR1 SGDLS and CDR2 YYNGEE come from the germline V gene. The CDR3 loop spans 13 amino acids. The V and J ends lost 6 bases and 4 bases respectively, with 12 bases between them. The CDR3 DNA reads TGTGCCAGCAACCAGGGAGGTGCAGATACGCAGTATTTT. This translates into CASNQGGADTQYF.

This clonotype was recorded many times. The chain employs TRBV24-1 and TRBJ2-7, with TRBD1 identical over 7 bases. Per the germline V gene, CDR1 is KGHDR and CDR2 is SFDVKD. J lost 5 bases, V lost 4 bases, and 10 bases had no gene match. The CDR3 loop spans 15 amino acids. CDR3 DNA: TGTGCCACCAGTGACCCGACAGGGAAACCCCACGAGCAGTACTTC. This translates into CATSDPTGKPHEQYF.

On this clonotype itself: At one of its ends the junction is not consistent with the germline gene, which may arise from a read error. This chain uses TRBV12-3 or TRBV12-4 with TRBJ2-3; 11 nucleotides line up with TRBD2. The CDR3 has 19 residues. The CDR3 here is CASRLGVLAGGSSTDTQYF. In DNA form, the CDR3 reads TGTGCCAGCAGATTAGGGGTGCTAGCGGGGGGCTCTAGCACAGATACGCAGTATTTT.

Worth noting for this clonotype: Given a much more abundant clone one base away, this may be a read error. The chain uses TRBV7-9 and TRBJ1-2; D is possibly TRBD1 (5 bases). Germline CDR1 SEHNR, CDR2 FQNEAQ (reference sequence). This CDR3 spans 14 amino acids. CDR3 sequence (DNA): TGTGCCAGCAGCTTAGGCTGGACTACAGGAGGCTACATCTTC. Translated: CASSLGWTTGGYIF. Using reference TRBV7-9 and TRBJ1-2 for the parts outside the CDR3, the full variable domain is DTGVSQNPRHKITKRGQNVTFRCDPISEHNRLYWYRQTLGQGPEFLTYFQNEAQLEKSRLLSDRFSAERPKGSFSTLEIQRTEQGDSAMYLCASSLGWTTGGYIFGSGTRLTVV.

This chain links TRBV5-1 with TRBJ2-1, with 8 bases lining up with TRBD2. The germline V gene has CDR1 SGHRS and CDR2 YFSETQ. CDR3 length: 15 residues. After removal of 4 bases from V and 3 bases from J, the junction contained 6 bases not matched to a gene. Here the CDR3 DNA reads TGCGCCAGCAGCCCGGGGGGGAGAGACTACAATGAGCAGTTCTTC. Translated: CASSPGGRDYNEQFF.

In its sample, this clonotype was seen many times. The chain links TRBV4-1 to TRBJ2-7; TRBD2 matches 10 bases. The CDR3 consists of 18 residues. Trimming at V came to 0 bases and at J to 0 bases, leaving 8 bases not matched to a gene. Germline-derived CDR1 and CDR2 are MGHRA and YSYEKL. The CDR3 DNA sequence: TGCGCCAGCAGCCAAGATGTTAACGCTAGCGGGAGCTCCTACGAGCAGTACTTC. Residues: CASSQDVNASGSSYEQYF.

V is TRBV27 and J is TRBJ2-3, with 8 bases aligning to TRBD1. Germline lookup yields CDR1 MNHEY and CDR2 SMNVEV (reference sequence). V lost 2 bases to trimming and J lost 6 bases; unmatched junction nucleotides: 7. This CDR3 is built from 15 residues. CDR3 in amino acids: CASSLRSRGRDTQYF. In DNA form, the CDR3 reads TGTGCCAGCAGTTTACGCAGCAGGGGGCGGGATACGCAGTATTTT.

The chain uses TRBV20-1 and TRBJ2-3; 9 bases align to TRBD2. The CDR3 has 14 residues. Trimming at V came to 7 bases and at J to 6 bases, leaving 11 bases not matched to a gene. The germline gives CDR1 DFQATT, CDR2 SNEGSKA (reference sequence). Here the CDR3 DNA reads TGCAGTGGTTCTGTAGCGGGAGTCATCGATACGCAGTATTTT. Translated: CSGSVAGVIDTQYF.

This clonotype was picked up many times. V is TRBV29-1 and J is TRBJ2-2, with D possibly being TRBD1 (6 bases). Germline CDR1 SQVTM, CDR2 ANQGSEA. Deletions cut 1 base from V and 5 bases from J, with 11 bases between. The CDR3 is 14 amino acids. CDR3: CSVEGTADTGELFF. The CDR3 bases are TGCAGCGTTGAAGGGACAGCGGATACCGGGGAGCTGTTTTTT.

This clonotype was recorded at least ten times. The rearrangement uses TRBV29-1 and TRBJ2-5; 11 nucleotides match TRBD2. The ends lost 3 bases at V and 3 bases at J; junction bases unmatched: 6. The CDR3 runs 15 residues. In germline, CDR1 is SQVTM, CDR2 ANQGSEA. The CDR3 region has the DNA TGCAGCGTTGAGTCCCCGGGACTAGCGGAAGAGACCCAGTACTTC. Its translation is CSVESPGLAEETQYF.

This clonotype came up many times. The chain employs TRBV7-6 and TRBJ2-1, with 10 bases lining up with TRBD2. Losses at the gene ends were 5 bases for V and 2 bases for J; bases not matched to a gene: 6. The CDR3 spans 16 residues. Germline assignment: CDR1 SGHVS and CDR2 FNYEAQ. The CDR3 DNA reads TGTGCCAGCAGCCCTCGACTAGCGGGTACCTACAATGAGCAGTTCTTC. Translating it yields CASSPRLAGTYNEQFF. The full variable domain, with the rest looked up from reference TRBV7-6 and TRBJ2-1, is GAGVSQSPRYKVTKRGQDVALRCDPISGHVSLYWYRQALGQGPEFLTYFNYEAQQDKSGLPNDRFSAERPEGSISTLTIQRTEQRDSAMYRCASSPRLAGTYNEQFFGPGTRLTVL.